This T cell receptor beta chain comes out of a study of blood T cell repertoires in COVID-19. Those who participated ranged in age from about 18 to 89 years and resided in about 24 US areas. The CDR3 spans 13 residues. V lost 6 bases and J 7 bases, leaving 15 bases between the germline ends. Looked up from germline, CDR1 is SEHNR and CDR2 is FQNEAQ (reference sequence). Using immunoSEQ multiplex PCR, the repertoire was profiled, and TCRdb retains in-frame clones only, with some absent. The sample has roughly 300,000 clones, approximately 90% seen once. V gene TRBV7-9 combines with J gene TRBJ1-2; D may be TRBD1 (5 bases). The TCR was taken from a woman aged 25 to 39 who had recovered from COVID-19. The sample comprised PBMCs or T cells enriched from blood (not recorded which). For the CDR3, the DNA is TGTGCCAGCAGGACAGTCTGGGATCCTGGCTACACCTTC. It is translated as CASRTVWDPGYTF.